There are a few counts of the clone carrying this T cell receptor (beta chain). Its specificity is unknown. TCRdb independently ran MiXCR on the 5' RACE reads; one entry per CDR3 protein. Among 450,000 or so distinct CDR3 sequences listed, approximately 15% were seen once. The source of the sample is a study of identical twins. Study observations and caveats: Modelling underestimated the level of out-of-frame TCR alpha sharing observed in monozygotic twins.

Germline CDR1 and CDR2: MNHEY and SVGEGT. CDR3 length: 14 amino acids. Trimming at V came to 8 bases and at J to 0 bases, leaving 6 bases not matched to a gene. This same sample was also taken into another study, of yellow fever vaccine responses in identical twins. That paper notes: Twins reportedly mounted vaccine T cell responses that seemed partly convergent, partly personalized.

This sequence joins TRBV6-2 or TRBV6-3 and TRBJ2-7; 8 nucleotides match TRBD2. The TCR originated in a woman in her late teens or twenties in good health. The sequenced material came from CD4+ T cells sorted from blood. CDR3 in DNA: TGTGCCAGCCACAGCGGGAGCTTCTCCTACGAGCAGTACTTC. It codes for CASHSGSFSYEQYF.